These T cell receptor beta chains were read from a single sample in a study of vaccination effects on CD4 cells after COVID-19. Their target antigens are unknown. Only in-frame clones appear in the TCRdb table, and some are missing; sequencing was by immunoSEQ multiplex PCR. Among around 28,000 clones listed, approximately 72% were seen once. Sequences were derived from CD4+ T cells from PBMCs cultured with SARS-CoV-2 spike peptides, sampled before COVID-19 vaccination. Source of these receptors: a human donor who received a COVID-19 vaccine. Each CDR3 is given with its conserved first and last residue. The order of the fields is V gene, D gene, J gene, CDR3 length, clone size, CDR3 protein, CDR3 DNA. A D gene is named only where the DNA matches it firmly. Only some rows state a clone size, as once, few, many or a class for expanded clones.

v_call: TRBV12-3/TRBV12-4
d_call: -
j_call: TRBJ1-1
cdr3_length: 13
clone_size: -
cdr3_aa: CASSLRREAEAFF
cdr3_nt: TGTGCCAGCAGTTTAAGGCGTGAGGCTGAAGCTTTCTTT

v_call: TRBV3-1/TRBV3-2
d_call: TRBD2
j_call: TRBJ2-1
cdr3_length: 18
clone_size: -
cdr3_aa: CASSQDPPLAGSGNEQFF
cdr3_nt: TGTGCCAGCAGCCAAGATCCCCCACTAGCGGGGTCGGGAAATGAGCAGTTCTTC

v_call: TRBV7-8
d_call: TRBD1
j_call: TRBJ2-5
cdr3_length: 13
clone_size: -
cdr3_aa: CASSPDRDETQYF
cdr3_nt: TGTGCCAGCAGCCCCGACAGGGATGAGACCCAGTACTTC

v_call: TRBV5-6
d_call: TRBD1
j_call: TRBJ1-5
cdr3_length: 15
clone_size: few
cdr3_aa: CASSAGQAYVQPQHF
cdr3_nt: TGTGCCAGCAGCGCTGGACAGGCGTACGTTCAGCCCCAGCATTTT

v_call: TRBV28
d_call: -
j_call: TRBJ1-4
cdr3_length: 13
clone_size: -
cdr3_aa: CASSFAPAEKLFF
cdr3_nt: TGTGCCAGCAGTTTCGCCCCAGCTGAAAAACTGTTTTTT

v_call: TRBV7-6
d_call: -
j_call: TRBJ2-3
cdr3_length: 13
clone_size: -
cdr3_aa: CASSIGGTDTQYF
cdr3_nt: TGTGCCAGCAGCATTGGGGGCACAGATACGCAGTATTTT

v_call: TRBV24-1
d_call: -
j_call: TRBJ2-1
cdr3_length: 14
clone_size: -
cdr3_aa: CATSELGNDNEQFF
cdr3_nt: TGTGCCACCAGTGAGCTAGGGAACGACAATGAGCAGTTCTTC

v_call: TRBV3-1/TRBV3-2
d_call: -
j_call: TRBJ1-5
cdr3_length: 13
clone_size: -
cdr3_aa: CASSHPGNQPQHF
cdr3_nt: TGTGCCAGCAGCCACCCTGGGAATCAGCCCCAGCATTTT

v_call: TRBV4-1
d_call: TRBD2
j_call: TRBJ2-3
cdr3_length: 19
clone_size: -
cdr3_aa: CASSQKPGLAGGVTDTQYF
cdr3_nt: TGCGCCAGCAGCCAAAAGCCGGGACTAGCGGGGGGAGTCACAGATACGCAGTATTTT

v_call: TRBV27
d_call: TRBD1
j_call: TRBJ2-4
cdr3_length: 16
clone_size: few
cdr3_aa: CASSSLRDRPKNIQYF
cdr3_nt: TGTGCCAGCAGTTCCCTGCGGGACAGGCCGAAAAACATTCAGTACTTC

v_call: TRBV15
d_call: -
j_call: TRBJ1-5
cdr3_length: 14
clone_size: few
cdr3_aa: CATSRGGISQPQHF
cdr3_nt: TGTGCCACCAGCAGAGGGGGGATTTCTCAGCCCCAGCATTTT

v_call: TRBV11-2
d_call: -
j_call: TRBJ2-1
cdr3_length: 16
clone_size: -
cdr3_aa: CASSARTGGGGNEQFF
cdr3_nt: TGTGCCAGCAGCGCCAGGACGGGGGGAGGGGGCAATGAGCAGTTCTTC

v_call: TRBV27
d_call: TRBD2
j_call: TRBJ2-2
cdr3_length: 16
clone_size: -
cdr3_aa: CASSLRSGANTGELFF
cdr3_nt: TGTGCCAGCAGTTTACGGAGCGGGGCGAACACCGGGGAGCTGTTTTTT

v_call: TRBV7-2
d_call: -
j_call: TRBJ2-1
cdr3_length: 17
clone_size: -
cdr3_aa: CASSPQRVMSSYNEQFF
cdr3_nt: TGTGCCAGCAGCCCCCAGCGGGTAATGAGCTCCTACAATGAGCAGTTCTTC

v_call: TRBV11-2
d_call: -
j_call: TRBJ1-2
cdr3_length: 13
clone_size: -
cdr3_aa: CASTNEGGSGYTF
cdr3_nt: TGTGCCAGCACCAACGAGGGAGGATCTGGCTACACCTTC

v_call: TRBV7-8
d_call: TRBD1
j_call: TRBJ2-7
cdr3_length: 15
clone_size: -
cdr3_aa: CASSLGQANTYEQYF
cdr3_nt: TGTGCCAGCAGCCTGGGACAGGCCAATACCTACGAGCAGTACTTC

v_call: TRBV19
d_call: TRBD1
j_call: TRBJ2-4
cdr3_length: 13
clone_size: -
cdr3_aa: CASSIGQENIQYF
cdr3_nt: TGTGCCAGTAGTATCGGACAGGAAAACATTCAGTACTTC

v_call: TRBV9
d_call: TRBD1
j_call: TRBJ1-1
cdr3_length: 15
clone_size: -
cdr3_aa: CASSPTGTGGLEAFF
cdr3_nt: TGTGCCAGCAGCCCCACGGGGACAGGGGGCTTAGAGGCTTTCTTT

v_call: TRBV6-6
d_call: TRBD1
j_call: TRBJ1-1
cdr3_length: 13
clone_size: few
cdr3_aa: CASSYGTGTEAFF
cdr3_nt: TGTGCCAGCAGTTACGGGACAGGCACTGAAGCTTTCTTT

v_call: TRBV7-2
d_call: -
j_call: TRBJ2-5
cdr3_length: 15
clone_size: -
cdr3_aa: CASSSWGAPQETQYF
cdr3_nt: TGTGCCAGCAGCTCCTGGGGGGCCCCTCAAGAGACCCAGTACTTC

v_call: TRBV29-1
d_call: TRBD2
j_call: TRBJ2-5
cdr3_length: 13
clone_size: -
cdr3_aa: CSTSGGPQETQYF
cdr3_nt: TGCAGCACTAGCGGGGGCCCACAAGAGACCCAGTACTTC

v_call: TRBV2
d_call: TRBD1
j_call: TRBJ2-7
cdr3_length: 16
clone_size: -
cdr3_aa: CASRGTGLRPSYEQYF
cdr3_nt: TGTGCCAGCAGGGGGACAGGCCTACGACCATCCTACGAGCAGTACTTC

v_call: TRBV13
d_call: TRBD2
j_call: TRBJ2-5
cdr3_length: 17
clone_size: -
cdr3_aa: CASSYRVGTSGVWTQYF
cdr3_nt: TGTGCCAGCAGCTACCGTGTCGGGACTAGCGGGGTTTGGACCCAGTACTTC

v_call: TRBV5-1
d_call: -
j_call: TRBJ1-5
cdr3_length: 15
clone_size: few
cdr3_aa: CASSPDPGGEQPQHF
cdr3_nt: TGCGCCAGCAGCCCTGACCCTGGGGGGGAACAGCCCCAGCATTTT

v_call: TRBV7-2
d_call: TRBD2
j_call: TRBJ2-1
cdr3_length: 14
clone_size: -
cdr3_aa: CASSLSASGNEQFF
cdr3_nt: TGTGCCAGCAGCTTAAGCGCTAGCGGCAATGAGCAGTTCTTC

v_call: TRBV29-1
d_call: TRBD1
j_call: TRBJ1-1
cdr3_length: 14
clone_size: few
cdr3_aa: CSVPGQGSGFEAFF
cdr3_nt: TGCAGCGTCCCGGGACAGGGAAGCGGGTTTGAAGCTTTCTTT

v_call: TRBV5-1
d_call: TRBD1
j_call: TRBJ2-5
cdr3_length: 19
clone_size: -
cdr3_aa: CASSPRDRGPSRGQETQYF
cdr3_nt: TGCGCCAGCAGCCCCCGGGACAGGGGGCCCTCTAGGGGCCAAGAGACCCAGTACTTC

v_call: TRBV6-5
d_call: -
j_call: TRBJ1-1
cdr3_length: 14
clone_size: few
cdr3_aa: CADLRGRADTEAFF
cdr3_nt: TGTGCCGATCTTCGGGGGCGCGCGGACACTGAAGCTTTCTTT

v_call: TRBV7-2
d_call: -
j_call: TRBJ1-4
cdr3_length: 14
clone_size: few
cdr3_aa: CASSPKGGSEKLFF
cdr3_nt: TGTGCCAGCAGCCCTAAGGGGGGGAGTGAAAAACTGTTTTTT

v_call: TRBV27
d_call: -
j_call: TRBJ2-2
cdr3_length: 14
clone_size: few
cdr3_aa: CASSLSIVTGELFF
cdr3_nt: TGTGCCAGCAGTTTAAGTATTGTCACCGGGGAGCTGTTTTTT

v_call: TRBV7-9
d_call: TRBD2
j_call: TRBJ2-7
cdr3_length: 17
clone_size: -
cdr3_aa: CASSLGGTSGGAGEQYF
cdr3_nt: TGTGCCAGCAGCTTAGGGGGGACTAGCGGGGGGGCTGGCGAGCAGTACTTC